Below are 31 T cell receptor beta chains sequenced from a single sample in a study of shared clonotypes between healthy human individuals. Some clones are missing from TCRdb's copy, which holds only in-frame ones; the method was immunoSEQ multiplex PCR. This sample carries about 110,000 clones, approximately 70% of them seen once, and the ten largest clones take around 24%. Sequenced: memory CD8+ T cells sorted from blood. Sample subset: CD45RO+ cells pooled with CCR7-negative TemRA cells. Receptors originate from a young woman in good health.

This clone was observed at least ten times. The rearrangement uses TRBV9 and TRBJ1-1; 11 nucleotides agree with TRBD1. The CDR3 is made up of 14 amino acids. Trimming cost V 2 bases and J 7 bases; bases outside gene matches: 4. Germline V gene data show CDR1 as SGDLS and CDR2 as YYNGEE. CDR3 coding DNA: TGTGCCAGCAGCGTTGGACAGGGGGCCTTTGAAGCTTTCTTT. Translation gives CASSVGQGAFEAFF.

The rearrangement uses TRBV6-5 and TRBJ1-2; D is unclear. CDR1 MNHEY and CDR2 SVGAGI come from the germline V gene. Trimming shortened V by 5 bases and J by 4 bases, and 5 bases separated the two germline ends. The CDR3 runs 11 residues. CDR3 bases: TGTGCCAGCAGTAACCTCTATGGCTACACCTTC. It yields the protein CASSNLYGYTF.

The V call is TRBV27, the J call TRBJ2-1; 14 bases are a match to TRBD2. The CDR3 has 16 amino acids. Germline V gives CDR1 MNHEY, CDR2 SMNVEV (reference sequence). V was clipped by 2 bases and J by 7 bases; unmatched bases: 4. The CDR3 protein is CASSLGTSGSLNEQFF. Here the CDR3 DNA reads TGTGCCAGCAGTTTAGGGACTAGCGGGAGCTTGAATGAGCAGTTCTTC.

The gene calls are TRBV30 and TRBJ2-4; the D gene is possibly TRBD2 (6 bases). The CDR3 loop spans 16 amino acids. Germline V gene sequence: CDR1 GTSNPN, CDR2 SVGIG (reference sequence). V was shortened by 1 base and J by 0 bases, with 13 bases between the two germline ends. The CDR3 protein is CAWSGGTLLAKNIQYF. The CDR3 DNA sequence: TGTGCCTGGAGTGGGGGGACTTTATTAGCCAAAAACATTCAGTACTTC.

This sequence joins TRBV4-1 and TRBJ2-7, with D perhaps matching TRBD2 (7 bases). This CDR3 region has 16 residues. CDR1 and CDR2 (germline): MGHRA, YSYEKL. Trimming shortened V by 1 base and J by 6 bases, and 19 bases separated the two germline ends. The CDR3 region has the DNA TGCGCCAGCAGCCAAGGAGGGGGAAAAGGACTAGGCGAGCAGTACTTC. Translating it yields CASSQGGGKGLGEQYF.

The chain is built from TRBV6-5 and TRBJ1-5; D gene uncertain. CDR1 is MNHEY and CDR2 is SVGAGI in the germline V gene. Trimming stripped 0 bases from V and 3 bases from J, with 6 bases between. CDR3 length: 14 residues. Here the CDR3 DNA reads TGTGCCAGCAGTTACTCTGCGTCCAATCAGCCCCAGCATTTT. This sequence encodes CASSYSASNQPQHF.

The chain combines TRBV6-6 with TRBJ1-1; unclear D gene. The germline gives CDR1 MNHNY, CDR2 SVGAGI (reference sequence). CDR3 size: 12 residues. Deletions cut 6 bases from V and 4 bases from J, with 9 bases between. CDR3 sequence (DNA): TGTGCCAGCAGGACGAGGGTCACTGAAGCTTTCTTT. Its translation is CASRTRVTEAFF.

The V and J genes are TRBV15 and TRBJ2-3, with D unclear. V was clipped by 1 base and J by 1 base, with 12 bases between them. The CDR3 runs 16 residues. Germline-derived CDR1 and CDR2 are LNHNV and YYDKDF (reference sequence). The CDR3 nucleotides read TGTGCCACCAGCAGAGGTAGTAACCTACGCACAGATACGCAGTATTTT. Protein sequence: CATSRGSNLRTDTQYF.

This clone was counted a single time. The J gene is TRBJ2-7, the V gene TRBV5-6; D may be TRBD2 (6 bases). Germline CDR1 is SGHDT and CDR2 is YYEEEE. With 3 bases removed from V and 5 bases from J, the gap between germline ends came to 24 bases. The CDR3 contains 17 residues. CDR3 sequence reads: CASSSGVRTGFWDEQYF. In DNA, the CDR3 is TGTGCCAGCAGCTCGGGGGTTAGAACGGGTTTTTGGGACGAGCAGTACTTC.

The chain uses TRBV27 and TRBJ2-1; TRBD2 aligns across 13 bases. The CDR3 spans 14 residues. With V trimmed by 7 bases and J by 9 bases, 6 bases remained unmatched. Germline assignment: CDR1 MNHEY and CDR2 SMNVEV (reference sequence). The CDR3, as DNA: TGTGCCAGCACTTGGACTAGCGGGAGTCCTGAGCAGTTCTTC. Residues: CASTWTSGSPEQFF.

DNA for the CDR3: TGTGCCAGCTCCCCTGCTTGGGTAGGCATTACTGGCGAGCAGTACTTC. It yields the protein CASSPAWVGITGEQYF. The chain is built from TRBV7-9 and TRBJ2-7; D gene ambiguous. The CDR3 runs 16 residues. The germline V and J ends were trimmed by 8 bases and 6 bases, with 26 bases remaining between them. Germline V lookup: CDR1 SEHNR, CDR2 FQNEAQ (reference sequence). Using reference TRBV7-9 and TRBJ2-7 for the parts outside the CDR3, the full variable domain is DTGVSQNPRHKITKRGQNVTFRCDPISEHNRLYWYRQTLGQGPEFLTYFQNEAQLEKSRLLSDRFSAERPKGSFSTLEIQRTEQGDSAMYLCASSPAWVGITGEQYFGPGTRLTVT.

This clone was observed a handful of times. Other DNA variants within this sample encode the same CDR3. The chain combines TRBV28 with TRBJ2-1; no clear D. The CDR3 runs 15 residues. V shed 2 bases and J shed 2 bases, with 10 bases lying between them. Germline V gene sequence: CDR1 MDHEN, CDR2 SYDVKM. The CDR3 DNA follows: TGTGCCAGCAGTTTAACGGGCGAGCCCTACAATGAGCAGTTCTTC. Amino acid sequence: CASSLTGEPYNEQFF.

This chain connects TRBV28 to TRBJ2-1, with D perhaps TRBD1 or TRBD2 (5 bases each). Germline-derived CDR1 and CDR2 are MDHEN and SYDVKM. The V and J ends lost 3 bases and 7 bases respectively, with 16 bases between them. The CDR3 contains 15 residues. The CDR3 is CASSLWAGTANEQFF. The DNA for the CDR3 is TGTGCCAGCAGTTTGTGGGCCGGGACGGCTAATGAGCAGTTCTTC.

V is TRBV9 and J is TRBJ2-6, with 7 bases lining up with TRBD1. J was trimmed by 0 bases and V by 3 bases; bases with no gene match: 9. This CDR3 comprises 18 residues. Germline-derived CDR1 and CDR2 are SGDLS and YYNGEE. The CDR3 sequence: CASSAEGQLLSGANVLTF. CDR3 coding DNA: TGTGCCAGCAGCGCAGAGGGACAGCTGCTCTCTGGGGCCAACGTCCTGACTTTC.

V usage is TRBV6-4 and J usage is TRBJ2-6; the D gene is possibly TRBD2 (5 bases). Germline CDR1 reads MRHNA; CDR2 reads SNTAGT. Trimming pared 3 bases from V and 1 base from J, leaving 13 bases between. The CDR3 runs to 17 residues. The CDR3 sequence: CASSEVGVESGANVLTF. The CDR3 nucleotides read TGTGCCAGCAGTGAGGTCGGGGTAGAATCTGGGGCCAACGTCCTGACTTTC.

CDR3 coding DNA: TGCGCCAGCAGCGTGGACAGGGGAGCCTACAATGAGCAGTTCTTC. This sequence encodes CASSVDRGAYNEQFF. V is TRBV5-1 and J is TRBJ2-1, with TRBD1 matching 9 bases. This CDR3 has 15 amino acids. The V gene's germline CDR1 is SGHRS and CDR2 YFSETQ. V lost 4 bases and J lost 2; bases outside the gene matches: 4.

This chain uses TRBV6-5 with TRBJ2-2; no definite D call. CDR1 MNHEY and CDR2 SVGAGI come from the germline V gene. Trimming cost V 4 bases and J 3 bases, with 12 bases left between them. The CDR3 spans 15 residues. The CDR3 sequence: CASSSGLSHTGELFF. CDR3 DNA sequence: TGTGCCAGCAGTTCGGGCCTATCCCACACCGGGGAGCTGTTTTTT.

Comments on this clone: A junction boundary mismatches the germline segment, possibly from a read error. V is TRBV5-3 and J is TRBJ2-7; D unresolved. TRBV5-3 falls under the ORF class, with uncertain function. This CDR3 has 13 amino acids. Here the CDR3 DNA reads TGTGCCAGCAGCTGGACCGAGATTTACGAGCAGTACTTC. Translated, it gives CASSWTEIYEQYF.

This clone was detected ten times or more. This chain joins TRBV25-1 and TRBJ2-7; D may be TRBD1 (6 bases). Looked up from germline, CDR1 is MGHDK and CDR2 is SYGVNS. V gave up 4 bases and J gave up 0 bases, with 19 bases separating them. This CDR3 contains 17 residues. The CDR3 here is CASSAQGQGALSYEQYF. In nucleotides, the CDR3 is TGTGCCAGCAGTGCCCAGGGGCAGGGTGCCCTCTCCTACGAGCAGTACTTC.

V is TRBV6-5 and J is TRBJ2-7, with D perhaps being TRBD1 or TRBD2 (5 bases each). V shed 6 bases and J shed 3 bases, with 15 bases lying between them. Germline V gene sequence: CDR1 MNHEY, CDR2 SVGAGI. This CDR3 comprises 14 residues. In DNA form, the CDR3 reads TGTGCCAGCAGCTTAGAAGGGGAGAGCTACGAGCAGTACTTC. It encodes CASSLEGESYEQYF.

This chain links TRBV27 with TRBJ2-1; a weak D match, TRBD2 (7 bases). Germline CDR1 is MNHEY and CDR2 is SMNVEV (reference sequence). Between the trimmed V and J ends, which lost 4 bases and 6 bases, there was a span of 13 bases. The CDR3 runs 14 residues. The CDR3 DNA sequence: TGTGCCAGCAGTTCCCGAGGGGGGGTCAATGAGCAGTTCTTC. Translation gives CASSSRGGVNEQFF.

The count of this clone is one. The chain carries TRBV28 and TRBJ2-7; 8 positions match TRBD2. CDR3 size: 13 residues. The germline V gene encodes CDR1 MDHEN and CDR2 SYDVKM. Trimming took 10 bases from V and 4 from J; bases not matched to a gene: 9. This CDR3 reads CATRSSGNYEQYF. The CDR3 DNA reads as TGTGCCACCCGGAGTAGCGGGAATTACGAGCAGTACTTC.

The chain employs TRBV6-5 and TRBJ1-5; D gene ambiguous. Looked up from germline, CDR1 is MNHEY and CDR2 is SVGAGI. CDR3 length: 13 amino acids. Trimming took 6 bases from V and 12 from J, leaving 18 bases between them. The CDR3 nucleotides are TGTGCCAGCAGCCCACGGGAGGCGATGGGCCAGCATTTT. Translation: CASSPREAMGQHF.

This chain joins TRBV5-1 and TRBJ2-7; D is unclear. V was cut by 1 base and J by 3 bases, with 11 bases left in between. Germline V gene sequence: CDR1 SGHRS, CDR2 YFSETQ. The CDR3 is 14 amino acids. Here the CDR3 reads CASSLTNNHYEQYF. Written as DNA, the CDR3 is TGCGCCAGCAGCTTGACCAATAATCACTACGAGCAGTACTTC. Based on the CDR3 plus reference TRBV5-1 and TRBJ2-7, the full variable domain is KAGVTQTPRYLIKTRGQQVTLSCSPISGHRSVSWYQQTPGQGLQFLFEYFSETQRNKGNFPGRFSGRQFSNSRSEMNVSTLELGDSALYLCASSLTNNHYEQYFGPGTRLTVT.

Ten or more counts support this clone. The chain employs TRBV19 and TRBJ2-4, with D possibly matching TRBD1 (6 bases). The V gene lost 6 bases and the J gene lost 0 bases, with 24 bases spanning the gap. CDR3 length: 19 amino acids. Germline V gives CDR1 LNHDA, CDR2 SQIVND (reference sequence). CDR3 residues: CASRPRGLPLRLAKNIQYF. The CDR3 DNA follows: TGTGCCAGTAGACCCAGGGGTTTGCCGTTACGACTAGCCAAAAACATTCAGTACTTC.

This clone was seen ten or more times. J is TRBJ2-7 and V is TRBV11-2; TRBD2 aligns across 9 bases. This CDR3 is built from 17 residues. V gave up 0 bases and J gave up 5 bases; unmatched junction bases: 11. In germline, CDR1 is SGHAT, CDR2 FQNNGV. The DNA for the CDR3 is TGTGCCAGCAGCTTAGAGCCGCTAGCGGGGCGTGTTGACGAGCAGTACTTC. Residues: CASSLEPLAGRVDEQYF.

This clone was counted between two and nine times. The chain is built from TRBV19 and TRBJ1-5; 7 bases match TRBD1. Germline CDR1 is LNHDA and CDR2 is SQIVND (reference sequence). There are 15 residues in the CDR3. V dropped 6 bases and J dropped 3; count of bases not matched to a gene: 8. CDR3 nucleotide sequence: TGTGCCAGTAGCCCCGGGACAGCCCTCAATCAGCCCCAGCATTTT. Its protein is CASSPGTALNQPQHF.

V and J are TRBV5-1 and TRBJ2-7; D might be TRBD2 (6 bases). From germline, CDR1 is SGHRS and CDR2 YFSETQ. The CDR3 runs to 15 residues. Trimming removed 4 bases from V and 0 bases from J, with 14 bases in between. The CDR3 nucleotides read TGCGCCAGCAGCCCCTTCTTGGACTACTCCTACGAGCAGTACTTC. This sequence encodes CASSPFLDYSYEQYF.

This clone has a handful of counts. The gene calls are TRBV21-1 and TRBJ1-1. TRBV21-1 is assigned pseudogene status. This CDR3 has 15 residues. The CDR3 protein is CASSLGGRLNTEAFF. CDR3 coding DNA: TGTGCCAGCAGCCTTGGGGGACGGCTGAACACTGAAGCTTTCTTT.

This clone was seen ten or more times. The V call is TRBV11-2, the J call TRBJ1-3; D is ambiguous. Per germline, CDR1 SGHAT and CDR2 FQNNGV. Trimming removed 5 bases from V and 3 bases from J, with 11 bases in between. The CDR3 spans 14 residues. The DNA for the CDR3 is TGTGCCAGCAGCCCCGGCCTTTATGGAAACACCATATATTTT. It translates to CASSPGLYGNTIYF.

This rearrangement joins TRBV14 to TRBJ2-3; 15 bases map to TRBD2. The germline CDR1 and CDR2 sequences are SGHDN and FVKESK. J lost 2 bases, V lost 2 bases, and 8 bases had no gene match. The CDR3 spans 19 residues. The CDR3 region is CASSQNPGLAGGPTDTQYF. In DNA, the CDR3 is TGTGCCAGCAGCCAAAACCCGGGACTAGCGGGAGGACCCACAGATACGCAGTATTTT.